This T cell receptor beta chain was obtained from a study of blood T cell repertoires in COVID-19. The assay was immunoSEQ multiplex PCR, and TCRdb's table has in-frame clones only and misses some. In the table there are approximately 94,000 clones, approximately 90% of which are singletons. The ends were cut back, 5 bases at V and 9 bases at J, with 28 bases in the middle. This CDR3 has 17 amino acids. The germline V gene encodes CDR1 SEHNR and CDR2 FQNEAQ (reference sequence). The sequence came from a man in his fifties or sixties with active COVID-19. The J gene is TRBJ1-1, the V gene TRBV7-9, with a weak D call TRBD1 (6 bases). The sequenced material came from peripheral blood. The chain's CDR3 is CASSPDPGHSPLPQAFF. CDR3 DNA sequence: TGTGCCAGCAGCCCAGATCCGGGACATTCCCCATTACCCCAAGCTTTCTTT. Full variable domain (outside the CDR3, taken from reference TRBV7-9 and TRBJ1-1): DTGVSQNPRHKITKRGQNVTFRCDPISEHNRLYWYRQTLGQGPEFLTYFQNEAQLEKSRLLSDRFSAERPKGSFSTLEIQRTEQGDSAMYLCASSPDPGHSPLPQAFFGQGTRLTVV.